Listed here are 17 T cell receptor beta chains from one sample, sequenced in a study of T cell clonality in common variable immunodeficiency. Clones were read by immunoSEQ multiplex PCR, and TCRdb kept only the in-frame ones, dropping some. The sample presents under 45,000 clones, none singletons. Material: peripheral blood mononuclear cells. The receptors shown here come from a person aged 18 to 70 in good health.

This clone showed up many times. The read finishes 3 residues shy of the CDR3 end, and the germline J gene is used to complete it. This chain uses TRBV20-1 with TRBJ1-2, with TRBD1 identical over 10 bases. CDR3 length: 16 residues. CDR1 is DFQATT and CDR2 is SNEGSKA in the germline V gene (reference sequence). The V gene end was trimmed by 5 bases and the J gene end by 4 bases; junction bases not matched to a gene: 13. The CDR3 region is CSARPGRDRGIYGYTF. The covered CDR3 bases are TGCAGTGCTCGGCCCGGACGGGACAGGGGCATCTATGGC.

This clone was picked up many times. The read halts 3 residues ahead of the CDR3 end, with the missing end drawn from the germline J gene. The rearrangement joins TRBV5-5 to TRBJ1-2; 8 positions match TRBD1. V lost 4 bases, J lost 4 bases, and 6 bases stayed unmatched. The V gene's germline CDR1 is SGHKS and CDR2 YYEKEE (reference sequence). This CDR3 contains 14 residues. CDR3 loop: CASSPGQAVYGYTF. CDR3 DNA (partial): TGTGCCAGCAGCCCGGGACAGGCCGTCTATGGC. The full variable domain, in which reference TRBV5-5 and TRBJ1-2 provide the parts outside the CDR3, is DAGVTQSPTHLIKTRGQQVTLRCSPISGHKSVSWYQQVLGQGPQFIFQYYEKEERGRGNFPDRFSARQFPNYSSELNVNALLLGDSALYLCASSPGQAVYGYTFGSGTRLTVV.

To note about this clone: The read finishes 3 residues shy of the CDR3 end, and the germline J gene is used to complete it. This chain links TRBV7-8 with TRBJ2-1; D unclear. Trimming removed 5 bases from V and 4 bases from J, with 15 bases in between. Per germline, CDR1 SGHVS and CDR2 FQNEAQ. This CDR3 region has 15 residues. The CDR3 spells CASSRTRLLYNEQFF. Incomplete CDR3 DNA: TGTGCCAGCAGCCGTACCAGACTCTTGTACAATGAG.

The sequenced part of the CDR3 DNA is TGTGCCAGCAGTGAAATGCCGGGGGAGTACGAC. Protein product: CASSEMPGEYD. The whole CDR3 protein reads CASSEMPGEYDYTF. V and J are TRBV6-1 and TRBJ1-2; D is possibly TRBD1 (5 bases). The read terminates 3 residues before the CDR3 end, so the remaining end is supplied by the germline J gene. Germline CDR1 reads MNHNS; CDR2 reads SASEGT. The CDR3 covers 14 residues.

This clone turned up a few times. The DNA ends 3 residues before the CDR3 does, and the rest of the CDR3 is filled in from the germline J gene. The chain employs TRBV6-1 and TRBJ1-2, with TRBD1 as a possible D gene (6 bases). This CDR3 is 15 amino acids long. CDR1 is MNHNS, CDR2 SASEGT, per germline. The sequenced part of the CDR3 DNA is TGTGCCAGCAGTGGCACAGGGCGGGTCTCCTACGAC. Its translation is CASSGTGRVSYD. The whole CDR3 protein is CASSGTGRVSYDYTF.

This clone was seen repeatedly, ten times or more. The sequence runs out 3 residues before the end of the CDR3; the remainder is reconstructed from the germline J gene. This chain links TRBV5-4 with TRBJ2-5, with TRBD2 matching over 13 bases. After removal of 3 bases from V and 2 bases from J, the junction contained 1 base not matched to a gene. The V gene's germline CDR1 is SGHNT and CDR2 YYREEE (reference sequence). The CDR3 contains 15 residues. The CDR3 sequence: CASSWGLAGQETQYF. The sequenced CDR3 bases are TGTGCCAGCAGCTGGGGACTAGCGGGACAAGAGACC.

This clone came up many times. The read halts 3 residues ahead of the CDR3 end, with the missing end drawn from the germline J gene. V gene TRBV7-2 combines with J gene TRBJ2-7; D remains ambiguous. Germline loops: CDR1 SGHTA, CDR2 FQGNSA. The CDR3 spans 13 residues. Deletions cut 4 bases from V and 3 bases from J, with 10 bases between. Partial CDR3 DNA: TGTGCCAGCAGCTCCCTCGGCGGCTACGAG. Translation gives CASSSLGGYE. In full, the CDR3 reads CASSSLGGYEQYF.

This clone was observed at least ten times. The CDR3 end is not reached by the read, which stops 3 residues before it; the germline J gene fills it in. The rearrangement links TRBV7-2 to TRBJ1-4; D gene unclear. The V gene's germline CDR1 is SGHTA and CDR2 FQGNSA. V lost 6 bases and J 5 bases, leaving 13 bases between the germline ends. The CDR3 is 14 amino acids. CDR3 in amino acids: CASSSWAPNEKLFF. The CDR3 bases that were read are TGTGCCAGCAGTTCATGGGCCCCGAATGAAAAA. The whole variable domain, filled in from reference TRBV7-2 and TRBJ1-4, reads GAGVSQSPSNKVTEKGKDVELRCDPISGHTALYWYRQSLGQGLEFLIYFQGNSAPDKSGLPSDRFSAERTGGSVSTLTIQRTQQEDSAVYLCASSSWAPNEKLFFGSGTQLSVL.

This clone showed up many times. The CDR3 end is not reached by the read, which stops 3 residues before it; the germline J gene fills it in. The chain uses TRBV29-1 and TRBJ1-2; 10 bases align to TRBD1. In germline, CDR1 is SQVTM, CDR2 ANQGSEA. This CDR3 has 14 amino acids. The V segment lost 7 bases and the J segment 4 bases; nucleotides outside the gene matches: 9. Here the CDR3 reads CSARQGAAGYGYTF. The sequenced part of the CDR3 DNA is TGCAGCGCGAGACAGGGGGCCGCCGGCTATGGC. Filled out from reference TRBV29-1 and TRBJ1-2, the complete variable domain reads SAVISQKPSRDICQRGTSLTIQCQVDSQVTMMFWYRQQPGQSLTLIATANQGSEATYESGFVIDKFPISRPNLTFSTLTVSNMSPEDSSIYLCSARQGAAGYGYTFGSGTRLTVV.

This clone was counted a few times. With the read ending 3 residues before the CDR3 end, the germline J gene is used to fill in that end. The rearrangement uses TRBV20-1 and TRBJ1-1; 9 nucleotides align to TRBD1. This CDR3 is 15 amino acids long. Germline CDR1 and CDR2: DFQATT and SNEGSKA (reference sequence). Germline trimming cut 3 bases from V and 1 base from J; bases unmatched to any gene: 6. Partial CDR3 DNA: TGCAGTGCTAGCCCGACAGGGGGATCGAACACTGAA. The encoded protein is CSASPTGGSNTE. The CDR3, in full, reads CSASPTGGSNTEAFF.

This clone was found many times. The read gets to within 3 residues of the CDR3 end, and the germline J gene fills in the rest. J is TRBJ1-1 and V is TRBV20-1, with D unclear. Germline lookup yields CDR1 DFQATT and CDR2 SNEGSKA (reference sequence). This CDR3 is built from 14 residues. V lost 0 bases and J 0 bases, leaving 8 bases between the germline ends. Partial CDR3 DNA: TGCAGTGCTAGAGATCGGAGGGTGAACACTGAA. It translates to CSARDRRVNTE. The whole CDR3 is CSARDRRVNTEAFF.

Points on this clone: The read falls 3 residues short of the CDR3 end, and the missing part is taken from the germline J gene. The rearrangement joins TRBV11-1 to TRBJ2-3, with D uncertain. The CDR3 is 13 amino acids. CDR1 is SGHAT and CDR2 is FQDESV in the germline V gene (reference sequence). The covered CDR3 bases are TGTGCCAGCAGCTTAACAGACCAAGAGACG. Amino acids: CASSLTDQET. The entire CDR3 protein is CASSLTDQETQYF.

Note on this clone: The sequenced fragment ends 3 residues before the CDR3 boundary, so the rest is inferred from the germline J gene. The V and J genes are TRBV11-1 and TRBJ2-7; 7 nucleotides match TRBD1. J gave up 0 bases and V 6 bases, and 5 bases lay outside the gene matches. The CDR3 sequence is 14 residues long. Germline CDR1 reads SGHAT; CDR2 reads FQDESV (reference sequence). The covered CDR3 bases are TGTGCCAGCAGATCACAGGGGTTCTCCTACGAG. It specifies CASRSQGFSYE. The entire CDR3 sequence reads CASRSQGFSYEQYF. Full variable domain (remainder filled in from reference TRBV11-1 and TRBJ2-7): EAEVAQSPRYKITEKSQAVAFWCDPISGHATLYWYRQILGQGPELLVQFQDESVVDDSQLPKDRFSAERLKGVDSTLKIQPAELGDSAMYLCASRSQGFSYEQYFGPGTRLTVT.

Ten or more counts support this clone. With the read ending 3 residues before the CDR3 end, the germline J gene is used to fill in that end. V and J are TRBV19 and TRBJ2-1; D perhaps matches TRBD2 (5 bases). CDR1 is LNHDA and CDR2 is SQIVND in the germline V gene (reference sequence). With 6 bases removed from V and 1 base from J, the gap between germline ends came to 10 bases. The CDR3 is 14 amino acids. The covered CDR3 bases are TGTGCCAGTAGGCTAGCCTCTTCCTACAATGAG. It yields the protein CASRLASSYNE. The full CDR3 is CASRLASSYNEQFF.

In this sample, this clone turned up many times. The CDR3 extends 3 residues past the end of the read, so its final part is completed from the germline J gene. The V gene is TRBV6-2 or TRBV6-3, the J gene TRBJ1-4, with D hard to call. Germline V lookup: CDR1 MNHEY, CDR2 SVGEGT. With 4 bases removed from V and 3 bases from J, the gap between germline ends came to 12 bases. The CDR3 has 15 residues. The CDR3 protein is CASSFSQLANEKLFF. The DNA read from the CDR3 is TGTGCCAGCAGTTTCTCACAGTTGGCTAATGAAAAA.

This clone has more than one count but fewer than ten. The read ends 3 residues before the CDR3 terminus; that terminus is restored from the germline J gene. The J gene is TRBJ2-3, the V gene TRBV19; 13 bases align to TRBD2. Germline V gives CDR1 LNHDA, CDR2 SQIVND (reference sequence). The length of the CDR3 is 15 residues. The CDR3 loop is CASSSGLAGLETQYF. The CDR3 bases that were read are TGTGCCAGTAGCTCGGGACTAGCGGGACTAGAGACG.

This clone was observed at least ten times. The CDR3 end falls 3 residues outside the read, so it is completed with the germline J gene. The chain couples TRBV20-1 to TRBJ2-3; 9 bases align to TRBD1. Germline V gene sequence: CDR1 DFQATT, CDR2 SNEGSKA (reference sequence). CDR3 length equals 15 residues. The CDR3 protein is CSARASMDRGETQYF. Partial CDR3 DNA: TGCAGTGCTAGAGCCTCGATGGACAGGGGTGAGACG.